What follows is one T cell receptor beta chain and its context. This clonotype has at least ten counts. Its antigen is not yet known. Per-nucleotide qualities are absent, and no much larger clonotype sits a single base away. The library was made by PCR. Sequencing used an Illumina HiSeq 2500. TCR libraries were prepared with molecular barcoding, using unique molecular identifiers to normalize TCRbeta repertoire quantification. TCRdb reanalyzed the raw reads on its own, using fastp at Q25 for trimming and MiXCR for clone calling, and kept in-frame beta chains. Entries that share a CDR3 protein sequence are merged under the most common genes and DNA. The sample table holds around 180,000 distinct CDR3 sequences, of which around 10% were seen once. Over 10% of the sample rests with the top ten. This entry belongs to a study of T-cell reconstitution after alpha-beta-depleted transplantation in children (TCRdb year 2016). Background for the entire study: The study quantitatively tracked T-cell immune reconstitution after TCRalphabeta/CD19-depleted allogeneic hematopoietic cell transplantation in children using TCR repertoire profiling.

The treatment or condition label, as the study defines it: allogeneic hematopoietic cell transplantation with graft depleted of TCRalphabeta T cells and CD19 B cells. TCRalphabeta/CD19-depleted allogeneic hematopoietic cell grafts were given to the transplant recipients, all of whom were children. The CDR3 spans 12 residues, from the cysteine through the phenylalanine. The DNA shown is the 36-base CDR3, in frame from base 1. CDR1 and CDR2, looked up from the germline V gene (reference sequence), are DFQATT and SNEGSKA. V is cut back by 5 bases and J by 6 bases, with 5 bases in the junction unmatched. General study outcomes and caveats: The high TCRbeta diversity at day 60 in some patients was ascribed to recipient T cells and intrathymic progenitors that had survived conditioning. The apparently early recovery of alphabetaT-cell counts about two months after transplant reportedly depended on only several hundred rapidly expanded clones that came from non-depleted graft cells. The frequencies of hyperexpanded clones fell over the following months, and after one year, T-cell counts and TCRbeta diversity were mostly attributed to newly produced T cells.

Specimen: PBMCs, collected before TCRalphabeta/CD19-depleted stem cell transplant. The V and J genes are TRBV20-1 and TRBJ1-2; the central 8 bases match TRBD1. The sequence came from a boy between 2 and 10 years old with acute myeloid leukemia, due to receive a stem cell transplant. CDR3 region: CSAPQGANGYTF. The sequenced DNA is TGCAGTGCTCCCCAGGGGGCGAATGGCTACACCTTC.